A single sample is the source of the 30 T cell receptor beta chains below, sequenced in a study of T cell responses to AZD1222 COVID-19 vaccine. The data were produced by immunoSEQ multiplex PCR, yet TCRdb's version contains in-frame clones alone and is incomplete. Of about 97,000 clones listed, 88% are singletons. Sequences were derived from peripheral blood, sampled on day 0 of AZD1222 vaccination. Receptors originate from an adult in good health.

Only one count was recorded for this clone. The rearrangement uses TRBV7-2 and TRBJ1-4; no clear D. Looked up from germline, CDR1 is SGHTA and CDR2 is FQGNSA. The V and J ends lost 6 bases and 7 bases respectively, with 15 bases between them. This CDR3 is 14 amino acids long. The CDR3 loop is CASSVAGGGEKLFF. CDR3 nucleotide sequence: TGTGCCAGCAGTGTCGCAGGTGGAGGTGAAAAACTGTTTTTT.

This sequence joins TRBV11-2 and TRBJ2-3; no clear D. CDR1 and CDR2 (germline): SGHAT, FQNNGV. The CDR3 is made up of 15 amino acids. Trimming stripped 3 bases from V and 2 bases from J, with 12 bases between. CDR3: CASSFHGTITDTQYF. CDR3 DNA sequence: TGTGCCAGCAGCTTCCACGGAACCATCACAGATACGCAGTATTTT. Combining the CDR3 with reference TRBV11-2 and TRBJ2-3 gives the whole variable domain EAGVAQSPRYKIIEKRQSVAFWCNPISGHATLYWYQQILGQGPKLLIQFQNNGVVDDSQLPKDRFSAERLKGVDSTLKIQPAKLEDSAVYLCASSFHGTITDTQYFGPGTRLTVL.

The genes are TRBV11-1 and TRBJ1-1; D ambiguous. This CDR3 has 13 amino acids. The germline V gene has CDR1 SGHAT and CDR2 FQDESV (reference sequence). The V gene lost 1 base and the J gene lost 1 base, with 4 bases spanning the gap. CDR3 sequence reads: CASSLDRNTEAFF. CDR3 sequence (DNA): TGTGCCAGCAGCTTAGATCGGAACACTGAAGCTTTCTTT.

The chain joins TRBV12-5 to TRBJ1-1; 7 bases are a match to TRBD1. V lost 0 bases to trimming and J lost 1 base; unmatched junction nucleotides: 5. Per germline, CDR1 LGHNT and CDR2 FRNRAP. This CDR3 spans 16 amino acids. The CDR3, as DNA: TGTGCTAGTGGTTTGGTACAGGGGAGCGCGAACACTGAAGCTTTCTTT. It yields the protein CASGLVQGSANTEAFF. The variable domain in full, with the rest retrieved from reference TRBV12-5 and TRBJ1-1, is DARVTQTPRHKVTEMGQEVTMRCQPILGHNTVFWYRQTMMQGLELLAYFRNRAPLDDSGMPKDRFSAEMPDATLATLKIQPSEPRDSAVYFCASGLVQGSANTEAFFGQGTRLTVV.

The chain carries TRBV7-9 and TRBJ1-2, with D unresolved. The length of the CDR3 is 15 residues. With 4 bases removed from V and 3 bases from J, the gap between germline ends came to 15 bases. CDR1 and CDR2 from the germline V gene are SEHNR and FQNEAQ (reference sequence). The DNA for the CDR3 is TGTGCCAGCAGCTGGAATCAACTTGGTGACTATGGCTACACCTTC. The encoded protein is CASSWNQLGDYGYTF.

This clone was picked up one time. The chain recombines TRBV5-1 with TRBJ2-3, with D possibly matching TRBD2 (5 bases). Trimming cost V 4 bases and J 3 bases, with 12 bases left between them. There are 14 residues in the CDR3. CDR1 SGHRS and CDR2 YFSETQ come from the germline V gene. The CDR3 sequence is CASSLYGVTDTQYF. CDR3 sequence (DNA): TGCGCCAGCAGCCTATACGGGGTAACAGATACGCAGTATTTT.

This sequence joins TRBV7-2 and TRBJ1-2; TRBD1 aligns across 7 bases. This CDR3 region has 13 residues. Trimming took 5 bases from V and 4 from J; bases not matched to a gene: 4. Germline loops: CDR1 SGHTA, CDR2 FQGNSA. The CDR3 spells CASSATGSYGYTF. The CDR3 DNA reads TGTGCCAGCAGCGCGACAGGGTCCTATGGCTACACCTTC. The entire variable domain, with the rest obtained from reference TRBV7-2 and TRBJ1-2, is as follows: GAGVSQSPSNKVTEKGKDVELRCDPISGHTALYWYRQSLGQGLEFLIYFQGNSAPDKSGLPSDRFSAERTGGSVSTLTIQRTQQEDSAVYLCASSATGSYGYTFGSGTRLTVV.

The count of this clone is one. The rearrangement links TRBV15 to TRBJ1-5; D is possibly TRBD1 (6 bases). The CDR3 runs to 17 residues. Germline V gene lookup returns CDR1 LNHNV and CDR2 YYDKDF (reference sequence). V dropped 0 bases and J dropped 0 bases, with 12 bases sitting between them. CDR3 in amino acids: CATSRDPQGFSNQPQHF. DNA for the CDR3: TGTGCCACCAGCAGAGATCCACAGGGCTTTAGCAATCAGCCCCAGCATTTT.

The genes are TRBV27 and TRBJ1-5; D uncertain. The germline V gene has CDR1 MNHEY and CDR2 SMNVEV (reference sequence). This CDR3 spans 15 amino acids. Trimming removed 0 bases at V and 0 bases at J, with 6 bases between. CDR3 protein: CASSLSINSNQPQHF. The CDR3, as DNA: TGTGCCAGCAGTTTATCGATAAATAGCAATCAGCCCCAGCATTTT.

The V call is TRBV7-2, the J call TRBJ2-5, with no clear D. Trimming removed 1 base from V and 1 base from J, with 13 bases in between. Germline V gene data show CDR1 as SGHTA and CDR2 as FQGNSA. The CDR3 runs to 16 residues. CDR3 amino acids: CASSLGDPVGQETQYF. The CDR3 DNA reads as TGTGCCAGCAGCTTAGGAGACCCTGTGGGCCAAGAGACCCAGTACTTC.

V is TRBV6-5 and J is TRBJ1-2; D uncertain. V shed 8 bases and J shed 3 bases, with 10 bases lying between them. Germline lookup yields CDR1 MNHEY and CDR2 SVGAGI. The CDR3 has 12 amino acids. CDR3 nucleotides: TGTGCCAGCCGCCAAGGTGACTATGGCTACACCTTC. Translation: CASRQGDYGYTF.

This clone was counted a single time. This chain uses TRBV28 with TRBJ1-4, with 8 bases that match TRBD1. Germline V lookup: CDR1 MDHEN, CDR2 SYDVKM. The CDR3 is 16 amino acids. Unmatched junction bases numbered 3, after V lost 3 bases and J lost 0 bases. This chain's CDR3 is CASSLIQGATNEKLFF. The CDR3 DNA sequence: TGTGCCAGCAGTTTGATACAGGGGGCAACTAATGAAAAACTGTTTTTT.

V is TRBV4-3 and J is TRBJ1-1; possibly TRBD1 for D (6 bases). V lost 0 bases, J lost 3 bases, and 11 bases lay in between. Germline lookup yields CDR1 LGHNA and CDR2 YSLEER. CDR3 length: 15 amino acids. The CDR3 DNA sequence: TGCGCCAGCAGCCAAGATACAGGGCCGGACACTGAAGCTTTCTTT. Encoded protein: CASSQDTGPDTEAFF.

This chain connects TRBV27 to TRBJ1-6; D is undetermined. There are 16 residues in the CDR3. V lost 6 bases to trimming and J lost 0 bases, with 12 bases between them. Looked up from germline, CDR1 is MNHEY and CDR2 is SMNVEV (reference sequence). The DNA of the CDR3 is TGTGCCAGCAGAACGTTCACGAGCTCCTATAATTCACCCCTCCACTTT. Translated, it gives CASRTFTSSYNSPLHF.

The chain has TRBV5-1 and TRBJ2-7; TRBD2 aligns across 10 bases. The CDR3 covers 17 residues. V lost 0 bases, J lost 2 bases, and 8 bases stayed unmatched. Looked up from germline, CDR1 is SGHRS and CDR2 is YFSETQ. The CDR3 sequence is CASSLGPASGGTYEQYF. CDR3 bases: TGCGCCAGCAGCTTGGGGCCCGCTAGCGGGGGTACCTACGAGCAGTACTTC.

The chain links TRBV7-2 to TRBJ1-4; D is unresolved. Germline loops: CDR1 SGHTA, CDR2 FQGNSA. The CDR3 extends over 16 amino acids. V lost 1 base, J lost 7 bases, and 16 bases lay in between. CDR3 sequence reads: CASSLEATGRGEKLFF. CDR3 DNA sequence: TGTGCCAGCAGCTTAGAGGCGACGGGTCGGGGTGAAAAACTGTTTTTT. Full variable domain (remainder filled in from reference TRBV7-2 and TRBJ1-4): GAGVSQSPSNKVTEKGKDVELRCDPISGHTALYWYRQSLGQGLEFLIYFQGNSAPDKSGLPSDRFSAERTGGSVSTLTIQRTQQEDSAVYLCASSLEATGRGEKLFFGSGTQLSVL.

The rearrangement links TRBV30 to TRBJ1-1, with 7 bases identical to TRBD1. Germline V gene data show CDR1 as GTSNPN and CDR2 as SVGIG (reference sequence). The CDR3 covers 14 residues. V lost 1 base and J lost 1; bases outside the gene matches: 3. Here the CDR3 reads CAWSAWTGNTEAFF. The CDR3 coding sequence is TGTGCCTGGAGTGCCTGGACAGGGAACACTGAAGCTTTCTTT.

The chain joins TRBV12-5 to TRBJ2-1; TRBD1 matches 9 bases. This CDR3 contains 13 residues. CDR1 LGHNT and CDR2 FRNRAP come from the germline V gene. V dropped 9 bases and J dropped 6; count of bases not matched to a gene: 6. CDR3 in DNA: TGTGCTAGCGGGACAGGGTTCGCCAATGAGCAGTTCTTC. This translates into CASGTGFANEQFF.

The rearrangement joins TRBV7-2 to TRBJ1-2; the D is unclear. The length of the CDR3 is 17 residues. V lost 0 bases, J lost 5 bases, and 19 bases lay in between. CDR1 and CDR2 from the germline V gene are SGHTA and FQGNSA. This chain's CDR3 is CASSLADPWATGYGYTF. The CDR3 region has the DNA TGTGCCAGCAGCTTAGCGGATCCGTGGGCTACCGGGTATGGCTACACCTTC.

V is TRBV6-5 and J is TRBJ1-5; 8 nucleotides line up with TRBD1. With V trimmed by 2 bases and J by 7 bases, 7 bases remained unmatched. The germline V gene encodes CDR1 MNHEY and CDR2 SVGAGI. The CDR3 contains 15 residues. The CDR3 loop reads CASSYRQGFGQPQHF. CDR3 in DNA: TGTGCCAGCAGTTACCGACAGGGGTTCGGCCAGCCCCAGCATTTT.

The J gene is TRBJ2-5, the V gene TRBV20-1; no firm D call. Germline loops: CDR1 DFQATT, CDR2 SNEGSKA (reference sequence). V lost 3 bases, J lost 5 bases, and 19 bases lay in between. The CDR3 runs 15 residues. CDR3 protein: CSASRSGAPAETQYF. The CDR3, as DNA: TGCAGTGCTAGTAGGTCAGGCGCCCCCGCCGAGACCCAGTACTTC.

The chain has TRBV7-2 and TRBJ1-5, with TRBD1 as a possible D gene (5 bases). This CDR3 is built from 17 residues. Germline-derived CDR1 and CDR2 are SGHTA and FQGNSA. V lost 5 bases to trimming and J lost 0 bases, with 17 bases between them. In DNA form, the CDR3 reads TGTGCCAGCAGCCCGAGGGGAGAAGCGGATAGCAATCAGCCCCAGCATTTT. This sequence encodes CASSPRGEADSNQPQHF. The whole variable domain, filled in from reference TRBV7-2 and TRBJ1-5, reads GAGVSQSPSNKVTEKGKDVELRCDPISGHTALYWYRQSLGQGLEFLIYFQGNSAPDKSGLPSDRFSAERTGGSVSTLTIQRTQQEDSAVYLCASSPRGEADSNQPQHFGDGTRLSIL.

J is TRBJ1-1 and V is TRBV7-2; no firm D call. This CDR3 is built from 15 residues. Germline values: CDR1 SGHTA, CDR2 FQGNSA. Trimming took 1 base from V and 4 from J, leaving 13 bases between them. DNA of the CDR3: TGTGCCAGCAGCTTAGATGGCGACCCCACCACTGAAGCTTTCTTT. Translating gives CASSLDGDPTTEAFF.

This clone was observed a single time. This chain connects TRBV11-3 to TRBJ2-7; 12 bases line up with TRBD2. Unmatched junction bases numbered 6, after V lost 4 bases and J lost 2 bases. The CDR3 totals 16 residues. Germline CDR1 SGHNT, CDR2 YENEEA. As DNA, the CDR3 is TGTGCCAGCAGCTCATCAGGACTAGCGGGGACCTACGAGCAGTACTTC. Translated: CASSSSGLAGTYEQYF. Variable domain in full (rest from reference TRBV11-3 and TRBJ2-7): EAGVVQSPRYKIIEKKQPVAFWCNPISGHNTLYWYLQNLGQGPELLIRYENEEAVDDSQLPKDRFSAERLKGVDSTLKIQPAELGDSAVYLCASSSSGLAGTYEQYFGPGTRLTVT.

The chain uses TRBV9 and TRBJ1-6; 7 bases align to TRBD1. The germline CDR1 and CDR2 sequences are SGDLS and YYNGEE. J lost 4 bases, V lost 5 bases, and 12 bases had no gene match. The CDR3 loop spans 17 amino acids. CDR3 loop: CASSQGEGGPYNSPLHF. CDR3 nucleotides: TGTGCCAGCAGTCAGGGGGAGGGGGGACCTTATAATTCACCCCTCCACTTT.

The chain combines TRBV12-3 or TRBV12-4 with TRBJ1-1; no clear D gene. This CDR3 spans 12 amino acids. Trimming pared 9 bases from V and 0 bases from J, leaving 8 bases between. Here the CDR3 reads CASDTMNTEAFF. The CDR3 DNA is TGTGCCAGTGACACTATGAACACTGAAGCTTTCTTT.

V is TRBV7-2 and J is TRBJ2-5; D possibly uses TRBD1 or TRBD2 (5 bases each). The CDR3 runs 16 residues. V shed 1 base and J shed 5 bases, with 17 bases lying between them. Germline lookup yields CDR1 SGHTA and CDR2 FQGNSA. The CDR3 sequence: CASSLGGSFPGETQYF. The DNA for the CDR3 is TGTGCCAGCAGCTTAGGGGGCAGCTTCCCGGGGGAGACCCAGTACTTC. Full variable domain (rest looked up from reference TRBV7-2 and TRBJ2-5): GAGVSQSPSNKVTEKGKDVELRCDPISGHTALYWYRQSLGQGLEFLIYFQGNSAPDKSGLPSDRFSAERTGGSVSTLTIQRTQQEDSAVYLCASSLGGSFPGETQYFGPGTRLLVL.

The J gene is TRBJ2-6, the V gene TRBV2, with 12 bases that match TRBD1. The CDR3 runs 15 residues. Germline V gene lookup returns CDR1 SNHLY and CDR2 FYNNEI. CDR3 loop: CAGQGALSGANVLTF. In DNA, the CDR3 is TGTGCGGGACAGGGGGCACTCTCTGGGGCCAACGTCCTGACTTTC. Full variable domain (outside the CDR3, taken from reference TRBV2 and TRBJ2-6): EPEVTQTPSHQVTQMGQEVILRCVPISNHLYFYWYRQILGQKVEFLVSFYNNEISEKSEIFDDQFSVERPDGSNFTLKIRSTKLEDSAMYFCAGQGALSGANVLTFGAGSRLTVL.

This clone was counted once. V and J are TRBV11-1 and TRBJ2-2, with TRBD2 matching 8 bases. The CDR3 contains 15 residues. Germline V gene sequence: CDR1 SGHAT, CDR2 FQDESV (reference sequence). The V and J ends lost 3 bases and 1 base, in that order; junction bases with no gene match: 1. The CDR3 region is CASSFAGGNTGELFF. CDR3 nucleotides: TGTGCCAGCAGCTTTGCGGGGGGGAACACCGGGGAGCTGTTTTTT.

The CDR3 loop is CASRPNRDPNYGYTF. DNA for the CDR3: TGTGCCAGCAGGCCTAACAGAGACCCCAACTATGGCTACACCTTC. The rearrangement uses TRBV6-5 and TRBJ1-2; D not certain. The CDR3 loop spans 15 amino acids. Trimming removed 6 bases at V and 2 bases at J, with 16 bases between. Germline-derived CDR1 and CDR2 are MNHEY and SVGAGI.